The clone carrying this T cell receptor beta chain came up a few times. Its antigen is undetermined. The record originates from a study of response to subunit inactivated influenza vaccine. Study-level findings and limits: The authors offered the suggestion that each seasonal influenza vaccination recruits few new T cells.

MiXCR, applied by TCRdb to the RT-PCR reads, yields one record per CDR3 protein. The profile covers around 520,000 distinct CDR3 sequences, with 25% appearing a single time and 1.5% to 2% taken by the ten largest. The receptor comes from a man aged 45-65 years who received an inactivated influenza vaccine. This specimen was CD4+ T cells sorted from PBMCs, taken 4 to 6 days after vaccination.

CDR3 loop: CASSLTSGGLNEQYF. CDR3 nucleotides: TGTGCCAGCAGCTTGACTAGCGGGGGGCTTAACGAGCAGTACTTC. The chain is built from TRBV7-2 and TRBJ2-7; 13 bases fit TRBD2. The ends lost 3 bases at V and 5 bases at J; junction bases unmatched: 4. CDR1 is SGHTA, CDR2 FQGNSA, per germline. The CDR3 has 15 amino acids.